The 3 T cell receptor beta chains below all came from one sample that was sequenced in a study of blood T cells in healthy people across ages. Alongside a J-beta primer mix, a sample-barcoded 5' primer served in a second PCR lasting about 7 to 12 cycles. TCRdb ran MiXCR on the 5' RACE reads and lists one entry per CDR3 protein. The sample holds around 1,100,000 distinct CDR3 sequences, roughly two fifths seen once. The sequenced material came from blood. The receptors originated from a man aged 18 to 30 in good health.

This clonotype was counted a single time. The chain joins TRBV4-1 to TRBJ2-2; 7 nucleotides align to TRBD2. Germline V CDR1 and CDR2: MGHRA, YSYEKL. V lost 0 bases to trimming and J lost 7 bases; unmatched junction nucleotides: 2. The CDR3 totals 14 residues. The CDR3: CASSQDGLVGELFF. The DNA for the CDR3 is TGCGCCAGCAGCCAAGATGGACTAGTCGGGGAGCTGTTTTTT.

This clonotype was counted between two and nine times. The chain uses TRBV7-2 and TRBJ1-2; the match to TRBD1 covers 7 bases. This CDR3 comprises 16 residues. V was clipped by 7 bases and J by 1 base; unmatched bases: 12. The germline CDR1 and CDR2 sequences are SGHTA and FQGNSA. Written as DNA, the CDR3 is TGTGCCAGCACTCAGTCGCGGGGACAGATTAACTATGGCTACACCTTC. Translated, it gives CASTQSRGQINYGYTF.

The V call is TRBV29-1, the J call TRBJ1-1; D might be TRBD1 (5 bases). V shed 4 bases and J shed 0 bases, with 12 bases lying between them. In germline, CDR1 is SQVTM, CDR2 ANQGSEA. The CDR3 has 14 residues. The CDR3 reads CSVVRADMNTEAFF. The CDR3 DNA follows: TGCAGCGTTGTTAGGGCGGACATGAACACTGAAGCTTTCTTT.